The sequence of this T cell receptor (beta chain) was determined in a study of cytomegalovirus exposure and HLA in healthy donors. The PCR ran on 60 Vbeta and 13 Jbeta primers. Only in-frame clones appear in the TCRdb table, and some are missing; sequencing was by immunoSEQ multiplex PCR. Among some 100,000 clones, around 77% were seen once, and the ten largest hold approximately 10%. The CDR3 is made up of 15 amino acids. The ends lost 7 bases at V and 2 bases at J; junction bases unmatched: 7. From germline, CDR1 is SNHLY and CDR2 FYNNEI. Participants comprised healthy donors of bone marrow. This clone has just a few counts.

The sequence was obtained from a man aged 35-49 years in good health and CMV-seropositive. Source material: PBMCs. The J gene is TRBJ2-5, the V gene TRBV2; 10 positions agree with TRBD1. CDR3 region: CASIRDRGSQETQYF. As DNA, the CDR3 is TGTGCCAGCATCCGGGACAGGGGCTCACAAGAGACCCAGTACTTC.